This entry lists 16 T cell receptor beta chains sequenced from one sample in a study of CD8 T cells in ankylosing spondylitis. Their target antigens are unknown. General study points: Ankylosing spondylitis blood appeared to carry a characteristic TCR beta motif of roughly 8 highly homologous variants.

A single record per CDR3 protein comes from TCRdb applying MiXCR to the 5' RACE reads. The sample has under 450,000 distinct CDR3 sequences, more than 15% seen once. Material: blood, either unsorted or a sorted T cell fraction (not recorded which). The receptor set was obtained from a male donor with ankylosing spondylitis.

The sample holds many counts of this clonotype. The chain couples TRBV12-3 or TRBV12-4 to TRBJ2-3; 8 nucleotides match TRBD2. The length of the CDR3 is 14 residues. J was trimmed by 7 bases and V by 2 bases; bases with no gene match: 5. CDR3 in amino acids: CASSLSGSGNTQYF. CDR3 nucleotide sequence: TGTGCCAGCAGTTTAAGCGGGAGTGGGAATACGCAGTATTTT.

The gene calls are TRBV5-1 and TRBJ2-1, with D unresolved. CDR3 size: 12 residues. V shed 1 base and J shed 9 bases, with 8 bases lying between them. Germline-derived CDR1 and CDR2 are SGHRS and YFSETQ. The chain's CDR3 is CASSLNLGEQFF. The CDR3 bases are TGCGCCAGCAGCTTGAATCTGGGTGAGCAGTTCTTC.

This clonotype has a handful of counts. The chain recombines TRBV15 with TRBJ1-2; D might be TRBD1 (6 bases). The ends were cut back, 4 bases at V and 4 bases at J, with 10 bases in the middle. The CDR3 runs to 13 residues. Per germline, CDR1 LNHNV and CDR2 YYDKDF (reference sequence). CDR3 bases: TGTGCCACCAGCACCGACAGGCCCTATGGCTACACCTTC. It is translated as CATSTDRPYGYTF.

This clonotype was detected ten times or more. This chain connects TRBV7-2 to TRBJ1-1; D perhaps matches TRBD1 (6 bases). CDR3 size: 12 residues. CDR1 is SGHTA and CDR2 is FQGNSA in the germline V gene. Deletions cut 6 bases from V and 7 bases from J, with 12 bases between. The CDR3 DNA sequence: TGTGCCAGCAGGGGGGCGGGGGTTGAAGCTTTCTTT. It translates to CASRGAGVEAFF.

Only a few counts were recorded for this clonotype. The V gene is TRBV3-1, the J gene TRBJ1-2; 9 bases agree with TRBD1. V shed 0 bases, J shed 4 bases, and the junction held 3 bases outside the gene matches. The CDR3 totals 15 residues. Per germline, CDR1 LGHDT and CDR2 YNNKEL (reference sequence). The CDR3 protein is CASSQDGTGSYGYTF. CDR3 nucleotide sequence: TGTGCCAGCAGCCAAGATGGGACAGGGAGCTATGGCTACACCTTC.

The chain couples TRBV6-1 to TRBJ2-6; TRBD2 might be the D (6 bases). V was cut by 2 bases and J by 7 bases, with 12 bases left in between. CDR1 is MNHNS, CDR2 SASEGT, per germline. The CDR3 totals 15 residues. Written as DNA, the CDR3 is TGTGCCAGCAGTGAAAATCCCGGGGGAGCCAACGTCCTGACTTTC. This sequence encodes CASSENPGGANVLTF.

This clonotype was seen a single time. This sequence joins TRBV5-1 and TRBJ2-1; the D gene is possibly TRBD2 (5 bases). This CDR3 spans 13 amino acids. Germline loops: CDR1 SGHRS, CDR2 YFSETQ. Trimming took 0 bases from V and 9 from J, leaving 10 bases between them. The chain's CDR3 is CASSLAIAGEQFF. CDR3 DNA: TGCGCCAGCAGCTTGGCTATCGCGGGTGAGCAGTTCTTC.

V is TRBV2 and J is TRBJ2-2, with D hard to call. In germline, CDR1 is SNHLY, CDR2 FYNNEI. This CDR3 contains 16 residues. The V gene lost 1 base and the J gene lost 0 bases, with 9 bases spanning the gap. In nucleotides, the CDR3 is TGTGCCAGCAGTGAAGGATTGGCCACGAACACCGGGGAGCTGTTTTTT. It encodes CASSEGLATNTGELFF. The whole variable domain, remainder taken from reference TRBV2 and TRBJ2-2, is EPEVTQTPSHQVTQMGQEVILRCVPISNHLYFYWYRQILGQKVEFLVSFYNNEISEKSEIFDDQFSVERPDGSNFTLKIRSTKLEDSAMYFCASSEGLATNTGELFFGEGSRLTVL.

This clonotype was observed a handful of times. The CDR3: CSAPLLGGLNTEAFF. The DNA for the CDR3 is TGCAGTGCCCCCCTGCTTGGCGGTTTGAACACTGAAGCTTTCTTT. V and J are TRBV20-1 and TRBJ1-1; D ambiguous. CDR1 and CDR2 from the germline V gene are DFQATT and SNEGSKA (reference sequence). The CDR3 is 15 residues long. V gave up 6 bases and J gave up 0 bases, with 17 bases separating them.

This chain uses TRBV5-1 with TRBJ2-7; D gene ambiguous. V lost 1 base and J lost 4, with 9 bases in between. CDR3 size: 13 residues. The V gene's germline CDR1 is SGHRS and CDR2 YFSETQ. The CDR3 is CASSLSQAYEQYF. The CDR3 nucleotides read TGCGCCAGCAGCTTGAGTCAGGCGTACGAGCAGTACTTC.

The rearrangement joins TRBV20-1 to TRBJ1-2; no definite D call. Germline values: CDR1 DFQATT, CDR2 SNEGSKA (reference sequence). V lost 6 bases and J 1 base, leaving 12 bases between the germline ends. CDR3 size: 13 residues. CDR3 nucleotides: TGCAGTGCCCCCCTCGATGTTAACTATGGCTACACCTTC. Protein product: CSAPLDVNYGYTF.

The genes are TRBV30 and TRBJ1-4; D is perhaps TRBD1 (5 bases). The ends were cut back, 2 bases at V and 4 bases at J, with 11 bases in the middle. Germline V CDR1 and CDR2: GTSNPN, SVGIG (reference sequence). The CDR3 has 14 amino acids. The CDR3 sequence is CAWSRGGSNEKLFF. DNA for the CDR3: TGTGCCTGGAGTCGTGGGGGGAGTAATGAAAAACTGTTTTTT. Filled out from reference TRBV30 and TRBJ1-4, the complete variable domain reads SQTIHQWPATLVQPVGSPLSLECTVEGTSNPNLYWYRQAAGRGLQLLFYSVGIGQISSEVPQNLSASRPQDRQFILSSKKLLLSDSGFYLCAWSRGGSNEKLFFGSGTQLSVL.

The chain combines TRBV4-1 with TRBJ1-1; D perhaps matches TRBD1 (6 bases). This CDR3 has 15 residues. Germline CDR1 is MGHRA and CDR2 is YSYEKL. V lost 2 bases to trimming and J lost 0 bases, with 10 bases between them. The DNA for the CDR3 is TGCGCCAGCAGCCAAACTACAGGGATGAACACTGAAGCTTTCTTT. The encoded protein is CASSQTTGMNTEAFF.

The sample holds a few counts of this clonotype. The rearrangement links TRBV2 to TRBJ2-1, with D possibly matching TRBD2 (6 bases). CDR1 is SNHLY, CDR2 FYNNEI, per germline. The length of the CDR3 is 13 residues. Trimming left V 4 bases short and J 6 bases short, with 10 bases between. CDR3 loop: CASSVTSSNEQFF. Here the CDR3 DNA reads TGTGCCAGCAGTGTTACTAGCAGCAATGAGCAGTTCTTC.

This chain joins TRBV6-2 or TRBV6-3 and TRBJ2-1; 7 bases map to TRBD1. Looked up from germline, CDR1 is MNHEY and CDR2 is SVGEGT. This CDR3 contains 14 residues. The ends lost 6 bases at V and 4 bases at J; junction bases unmatched: 6. This chain's CDR3 is CASSLQGFYNEQFF. Here the CDR3 DNA reads TGTGCCAGCAGCTTACAGGGGTTTTACAATGAGCAGTTCTTC.

The J gene is TRBJ2-7, the V gene TRBV12-3 or TRBV12-4, with 8 nucleotides matching TRBD2. CDR3 length: 15 amino acids. The V gene end was trimmed by 5 bases and the J gene end by 4 bases; junction bases not matched to a gene: 10. In DNA form, the CDR3 reads TGTGCCAGCAGTCCGCAAGCGGGAGTAACGTACGAGCAGTACTTC. Residues: CASSPQAGVTYEQYF.